This TCR beta chain was recovered during a study of cytomegalovirus exposure and HLA in healthy donors. Overall study findings and caveats: When analyzed later, a missense DCLRE1C variant was found to be linked to TCR beta V- and J-gene trimming. When analyzed later, the rates of TCR association showed variation by HLA locus, with DRB1 the most and HLA-C the fewest. Accurate HLA-A and HLA-B prediction from TCR beta sequences was reported for most subjects. The authors enumerated roughly 180 TCR beta chains as linked to cytomegalovirus.

Concerning this clone itself: Antigen specificity is unknown.

V dropped 6 bases and J dropped 6 bases, with 14 bases sitting between them. The V gene's germline CDR1 is MNHEY and CDR2 SVGAGI. The CDR3 runs 14 residues. The study ran its PCR with 60 Vbeta and 13 Jbeta primers. Produced via immunoSEQ multiplex PCR; TCRdb's table is partial and in-frame only. The sample shows roughly 100,000 clones, less than 10% of them seen only once. The V gene is TRBV6-5, the J gene TRBJ2-2; maybe TRBD1 (6 bases). Sequenced sample: PBMCs. The sequence derives from a man aged 45 to 65 in good health and CMV-seropositive. CDR3 DNA sequence: TGTGCCAGCAGACTTCCAGGGGTCCCCGGGGAGCTGTTTTTT. Its protein product is CASRLPGVPGELFF.